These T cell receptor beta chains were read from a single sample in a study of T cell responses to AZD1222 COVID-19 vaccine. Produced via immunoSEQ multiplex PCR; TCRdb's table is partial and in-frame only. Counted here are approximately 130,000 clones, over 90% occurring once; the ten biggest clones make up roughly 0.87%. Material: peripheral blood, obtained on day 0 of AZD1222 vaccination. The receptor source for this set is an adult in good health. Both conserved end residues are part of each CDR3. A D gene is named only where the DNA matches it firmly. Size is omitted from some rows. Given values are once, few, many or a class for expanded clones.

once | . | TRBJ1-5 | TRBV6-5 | CASSYSSGQPQHF | TGTGCCAGCAGTTACTCCTCAGGTCAGCCCCAGCATTTT
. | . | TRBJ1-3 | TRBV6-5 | CASTLTSGNTIYF | TGTGCCAGCACCCTCACTTCTGGAAACACCATATATTTT
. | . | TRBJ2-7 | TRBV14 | CASSQDLISYEQYF | TGTGCCAGCAGCCAAGATCTCATCTCCTACGAGCAGTACTTC
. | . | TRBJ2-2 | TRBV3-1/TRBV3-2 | CASSQTFSNTGELFF | TGTGCCAGCAGCCAAACGTTCTCGAACACCGGGGAGCTGTTTTTT
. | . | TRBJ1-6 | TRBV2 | CASSLGGLGNSPLHF | TGTGCCAGCAGTCTGGGGGGATTGGGGAATTCACCCCTCCACTTT
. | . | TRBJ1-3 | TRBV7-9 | CASSPPGGAGGNTIYF | TGTGCCAGCAGCCCCCCCGGGGGGGCAGGGGGAAACACCATATATTTT
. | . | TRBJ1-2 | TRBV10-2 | CASSESGRDYGYTF | TGCGCCAGCAGTGAGTCGGGACGGGACTATGGCTACACCTTC
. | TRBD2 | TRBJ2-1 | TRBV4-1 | CASSRRGLAGSYNEQFF | TGCGCCAGCAGCAGACGAGGACTAGCGGGCTCCTACAATGAGCAGTTCTTC
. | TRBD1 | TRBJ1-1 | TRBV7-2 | CASSPRTGTGVNTEAFF | TGTGCCAGCAGCCCTCGTACCGGGACAGGGGTGAACACTGAAGCTTTCTTT
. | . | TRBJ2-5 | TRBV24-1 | CATSDSYPGHPQETQYF | TGTGCCACCAGTGATTCTTACCCGGGACACCCTCAAGAGACCCAGTACTTC
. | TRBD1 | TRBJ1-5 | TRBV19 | CASSHQDRGGNQPQHF | TGTGCCAGTAGTCACCAAGACAGGGGTGGCAATCAGCCCCAGCATTTT
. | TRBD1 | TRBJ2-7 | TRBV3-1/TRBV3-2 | CASSPPGTGGYEQYF | TGTGCCAGCAGCCCACCCGGGACAGGGGGATACGAGCAGTACTTC
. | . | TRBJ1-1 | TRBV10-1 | CASSLEGSTEAFF | TGCGCCAGCAGTTTGGAGGGCAGCACTGAAGCTTTCTTT
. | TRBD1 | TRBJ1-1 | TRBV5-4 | CASSPNGQGNTEAFF | TGTGCCAGCAGCCCCAATGGACAGGGGAACACTGAAGCTTTCTTT
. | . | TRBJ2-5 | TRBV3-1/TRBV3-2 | CASSQGTSLETQYF | TGTGCCAGCAGCCAAGGTACGAGTCTCGAGACCCAGTACTTC
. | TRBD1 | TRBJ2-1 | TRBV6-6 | CASSYSGQYNEQFF | TGTGCCAGCAGTTACTCGGGACAGTACAATGAGCAGTTCTTC
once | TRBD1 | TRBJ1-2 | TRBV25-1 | CASSESKGQGSGYTF | TGTGCCAGCAGTGAATCGAAGGGACAGGGGAGTGGCTACACCTTC
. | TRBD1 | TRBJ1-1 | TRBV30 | CAWVSPAAHRGPFF | TGTGCCTGGGTCTCCCCGGCAGCCCACAGGGGACCTTTCTTT
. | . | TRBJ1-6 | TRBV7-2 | CASSLRHKGGSFSPLHF | TGTGCCAGCAGCTTAAGGCACAAGGGGGGCTCTTTTTCACCCCTCCACTTT
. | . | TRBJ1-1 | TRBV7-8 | CASSLEGRGNTEAFF | TGTGCCAGCAGCTTAGAAGGCAGGGGAAACACTGAAGCTTTCTTT
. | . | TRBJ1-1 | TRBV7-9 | CASSRIVVKNTEAFF | TGTGCCAGCAGTCGCATTGTGGTAAAGAACACTGAAGCTTTCTTT
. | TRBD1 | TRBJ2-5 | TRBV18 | CASSPLAQGDQETQYF | TGTGCCAGCTCACCACTGGCCCAGGGGGACCAAGAGACCCAGTACTTC
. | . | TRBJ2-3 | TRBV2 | CASSEERDTQYF | TGTGCCAGCAGTGAAGAGCGGGATACGCAGTATTTT
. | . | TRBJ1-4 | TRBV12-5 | CASGLVLEAGEKLFF | TGTGCTAGTGGTTTGGTACTGGAGGCTGGTGAAAAACTGTTTTTT
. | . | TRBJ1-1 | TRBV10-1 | CASSLGRLTEAFF | TGCGCCAGCAGTCTAGGACGGCTGACTGAAGCTTTCTTT